This T cell receptor (beta chain) was retrieved from a study of OX40 agonist ivuxolimab in advanced cancers. Study-wide context: Hepatocellular carcinoma, melanoma, renal cell or head and neck cancer was diagnosed in the dose-escalation patients. Three partial responders included one hepatocellular carcinoma patient and two cutaneous melanoma patients.

Assay used: immunoSEQ multiplex PCR; TCRdb lists only in-frame clones, some missing. The table has under 60,000 clones, around 90% seen once. V was trimmed by 0 bases and J by 4 bases, leaving 16 bases between them. The CDR3 covers 16 residues. From germline, CDR1 is MNHEY and CDR2 SVGAGI. Overall study findings and caveats: The study found that CD8+ T cells averaged more expanded clones than CD4+.

Remarks on this clone: Its matching antigen is unknown.

The receptor comes from an adult with an advanced solid tumor such as melanoma, head and neck, liver or kidney cancer. This sequence joins TRBV6-5 and TRBJ2-7; tentative D call: TRBD2 (6 bases). The sample consisted of CD4+ or CD8+ T cells sorted from blood, taken in a trial of the OX40 agonist ivuxolimab. CDR3 sequence reads: CASSYSSTSVRYEQYF. Written as DNA, the CDR3 is TGTGCCAGCAGTTACTCCTCGACTAGTGTTCGATACGAGCAGTACTTC.